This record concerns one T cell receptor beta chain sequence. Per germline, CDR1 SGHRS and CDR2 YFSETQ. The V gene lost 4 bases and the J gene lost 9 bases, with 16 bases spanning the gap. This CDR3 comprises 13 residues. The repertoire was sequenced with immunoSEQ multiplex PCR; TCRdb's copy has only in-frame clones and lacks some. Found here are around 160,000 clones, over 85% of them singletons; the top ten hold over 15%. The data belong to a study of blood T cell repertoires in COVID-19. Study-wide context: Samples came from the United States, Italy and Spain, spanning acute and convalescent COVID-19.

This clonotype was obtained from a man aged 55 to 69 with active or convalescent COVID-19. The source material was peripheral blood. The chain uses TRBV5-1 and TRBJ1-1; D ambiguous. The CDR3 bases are TGCGCCAGCAGCCTCGAGTGGGCAGGTCAAGCTTTCTTT. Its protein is CASSLEWAGQAFF.